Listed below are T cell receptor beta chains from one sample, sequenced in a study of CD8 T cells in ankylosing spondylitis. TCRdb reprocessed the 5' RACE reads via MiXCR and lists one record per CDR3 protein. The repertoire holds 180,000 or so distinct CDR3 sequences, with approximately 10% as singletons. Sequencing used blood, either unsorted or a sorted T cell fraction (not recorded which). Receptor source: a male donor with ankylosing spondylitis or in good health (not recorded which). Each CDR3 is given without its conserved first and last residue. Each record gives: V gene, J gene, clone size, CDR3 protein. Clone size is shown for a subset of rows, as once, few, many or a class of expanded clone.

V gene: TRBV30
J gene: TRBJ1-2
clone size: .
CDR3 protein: AWSVLGVGGYT

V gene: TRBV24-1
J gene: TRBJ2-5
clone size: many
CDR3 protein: ATSDGAGETQY

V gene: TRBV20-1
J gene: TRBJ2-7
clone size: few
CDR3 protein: SALRGDSSSYEQY

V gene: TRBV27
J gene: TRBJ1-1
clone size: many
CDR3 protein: ASSLKTLNTEAF

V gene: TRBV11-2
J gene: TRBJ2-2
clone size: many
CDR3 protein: ASSLGAIGELF

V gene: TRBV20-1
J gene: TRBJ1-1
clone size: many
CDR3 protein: SASTRPNTEAF

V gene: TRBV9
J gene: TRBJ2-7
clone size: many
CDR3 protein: ASSVAASGYEQY

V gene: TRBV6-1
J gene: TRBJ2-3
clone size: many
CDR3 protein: ASSVGASTDTQY

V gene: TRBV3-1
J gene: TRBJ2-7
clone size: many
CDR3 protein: ASTQRGFHEQY

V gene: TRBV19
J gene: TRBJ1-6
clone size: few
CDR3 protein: ASSGPGALDSPLH

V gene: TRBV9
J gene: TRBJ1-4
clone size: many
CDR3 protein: ASSVGGVGDEKLF

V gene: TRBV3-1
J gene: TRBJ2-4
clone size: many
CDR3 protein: ASSRTEGRKNIQY

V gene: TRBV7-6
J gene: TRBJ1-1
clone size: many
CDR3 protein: ASSLQDTPTEAF

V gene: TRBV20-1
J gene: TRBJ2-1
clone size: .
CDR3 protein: SATLAGITYNEQF

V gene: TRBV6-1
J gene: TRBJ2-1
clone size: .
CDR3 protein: ASRGAAYNEQF

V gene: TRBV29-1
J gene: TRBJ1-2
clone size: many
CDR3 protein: SVAWEAAYGYT

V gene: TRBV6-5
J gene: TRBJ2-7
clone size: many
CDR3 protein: ASSYSRETFSYEQY

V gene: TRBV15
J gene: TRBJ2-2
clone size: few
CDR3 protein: ATSREKLTGELF

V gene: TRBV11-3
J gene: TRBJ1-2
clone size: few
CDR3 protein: ASSSASGGYGYT

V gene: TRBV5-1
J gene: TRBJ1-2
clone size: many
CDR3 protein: ASSYEPTTLYGYT

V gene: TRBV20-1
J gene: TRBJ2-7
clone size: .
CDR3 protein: SATRQLAGDSYEQY

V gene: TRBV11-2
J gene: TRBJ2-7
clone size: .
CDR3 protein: ASSLRLAGGYEQY

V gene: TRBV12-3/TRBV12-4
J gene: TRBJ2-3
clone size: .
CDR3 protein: ASRPRTSTDMQY

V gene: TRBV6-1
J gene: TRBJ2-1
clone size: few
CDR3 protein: ASSKAGANEQF

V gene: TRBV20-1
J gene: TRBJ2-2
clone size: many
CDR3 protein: SARRQITGELF

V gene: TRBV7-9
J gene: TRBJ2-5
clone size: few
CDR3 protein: ASRTENTQY

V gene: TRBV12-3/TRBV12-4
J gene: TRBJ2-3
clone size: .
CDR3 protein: ASTLGTGVDTQY

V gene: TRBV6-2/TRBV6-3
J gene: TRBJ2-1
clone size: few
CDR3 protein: ASSYDPNKAGGPYNEQF

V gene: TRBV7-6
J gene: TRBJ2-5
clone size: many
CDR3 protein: ASSQSVRKETQY

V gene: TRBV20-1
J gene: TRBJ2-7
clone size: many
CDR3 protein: SALDRDGAYEQY

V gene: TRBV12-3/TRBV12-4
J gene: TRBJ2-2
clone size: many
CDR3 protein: ASSFRQGDTGELF

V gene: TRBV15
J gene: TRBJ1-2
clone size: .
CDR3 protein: ATSREHNYGYT

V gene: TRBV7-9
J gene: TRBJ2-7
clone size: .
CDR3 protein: ASSDGTYSYEQY

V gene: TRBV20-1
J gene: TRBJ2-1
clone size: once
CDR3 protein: SAFPGLANNEQF

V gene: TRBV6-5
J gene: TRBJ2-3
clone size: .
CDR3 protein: ASSWGTSTDTQY

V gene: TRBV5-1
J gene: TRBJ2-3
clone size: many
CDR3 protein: ASSTRTDTQY

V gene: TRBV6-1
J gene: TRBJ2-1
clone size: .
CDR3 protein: ASKSSSGVSYNEQF

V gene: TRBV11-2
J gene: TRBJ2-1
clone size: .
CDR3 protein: ASSLDLARGKNEQF

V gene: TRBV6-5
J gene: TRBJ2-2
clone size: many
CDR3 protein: ASSYRGPSVTGELF

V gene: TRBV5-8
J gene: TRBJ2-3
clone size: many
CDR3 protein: ASSSRSSSGGTDTQY

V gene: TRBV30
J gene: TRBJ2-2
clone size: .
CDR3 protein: TWRSGRIPGELF

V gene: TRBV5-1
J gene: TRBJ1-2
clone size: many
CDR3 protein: ASSPRGEGYGYT